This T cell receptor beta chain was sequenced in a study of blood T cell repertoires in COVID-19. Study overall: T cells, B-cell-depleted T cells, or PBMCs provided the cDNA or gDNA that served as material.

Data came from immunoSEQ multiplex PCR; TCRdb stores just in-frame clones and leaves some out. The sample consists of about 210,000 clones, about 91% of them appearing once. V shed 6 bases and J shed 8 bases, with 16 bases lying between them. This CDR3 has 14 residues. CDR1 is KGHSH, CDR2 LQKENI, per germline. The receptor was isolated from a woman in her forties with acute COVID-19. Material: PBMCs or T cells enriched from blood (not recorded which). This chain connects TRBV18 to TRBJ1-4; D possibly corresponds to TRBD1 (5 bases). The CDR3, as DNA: TGTGCCAGCTCCCTTAGTGGGGCAGGGGAAAAACTGTTTTTT. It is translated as CASSLSGAGEKLFF.